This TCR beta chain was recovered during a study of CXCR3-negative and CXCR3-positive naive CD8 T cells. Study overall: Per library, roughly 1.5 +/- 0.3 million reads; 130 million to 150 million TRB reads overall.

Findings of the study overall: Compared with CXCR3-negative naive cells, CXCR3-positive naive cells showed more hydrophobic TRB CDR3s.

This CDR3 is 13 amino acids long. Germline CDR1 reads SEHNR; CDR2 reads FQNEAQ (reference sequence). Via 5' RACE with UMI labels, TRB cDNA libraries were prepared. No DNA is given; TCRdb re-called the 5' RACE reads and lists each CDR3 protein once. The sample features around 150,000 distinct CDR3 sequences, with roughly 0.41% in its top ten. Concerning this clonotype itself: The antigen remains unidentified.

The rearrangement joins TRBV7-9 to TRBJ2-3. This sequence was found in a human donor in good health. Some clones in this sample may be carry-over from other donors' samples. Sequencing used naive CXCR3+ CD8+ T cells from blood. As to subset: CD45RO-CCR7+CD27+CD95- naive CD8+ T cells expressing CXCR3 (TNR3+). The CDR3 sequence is CASSLARADTQYF.